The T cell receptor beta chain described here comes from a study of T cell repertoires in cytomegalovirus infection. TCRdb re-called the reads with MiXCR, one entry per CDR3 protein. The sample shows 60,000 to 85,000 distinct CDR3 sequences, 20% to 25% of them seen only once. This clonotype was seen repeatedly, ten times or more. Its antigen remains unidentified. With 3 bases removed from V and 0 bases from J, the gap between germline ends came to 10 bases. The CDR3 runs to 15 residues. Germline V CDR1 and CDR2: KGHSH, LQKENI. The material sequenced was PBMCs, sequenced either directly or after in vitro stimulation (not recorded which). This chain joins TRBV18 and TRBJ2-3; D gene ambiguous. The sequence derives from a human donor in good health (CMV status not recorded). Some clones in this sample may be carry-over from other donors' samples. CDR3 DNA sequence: TGTGCCAGCTCACCGGCGTTTCTTAGCACAGATACGCAGTATTTT. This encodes CASSPAFLSTDTQYF.